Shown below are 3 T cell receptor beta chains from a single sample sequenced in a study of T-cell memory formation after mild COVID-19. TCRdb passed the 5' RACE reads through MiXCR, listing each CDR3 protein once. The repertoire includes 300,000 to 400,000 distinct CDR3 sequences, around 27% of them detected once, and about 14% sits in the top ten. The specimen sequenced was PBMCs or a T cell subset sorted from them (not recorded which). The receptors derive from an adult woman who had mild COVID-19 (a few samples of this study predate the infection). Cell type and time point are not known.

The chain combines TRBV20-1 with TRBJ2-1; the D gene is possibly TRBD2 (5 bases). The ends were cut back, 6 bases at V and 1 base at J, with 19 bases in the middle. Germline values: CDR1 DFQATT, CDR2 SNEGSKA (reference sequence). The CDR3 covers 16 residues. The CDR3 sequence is CSAPSDGGRSYNEQFF. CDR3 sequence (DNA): TGCAGTGCCCCCTCGGACGGAGGAAGGTCCTACAATGAGCAGTTCTTC.

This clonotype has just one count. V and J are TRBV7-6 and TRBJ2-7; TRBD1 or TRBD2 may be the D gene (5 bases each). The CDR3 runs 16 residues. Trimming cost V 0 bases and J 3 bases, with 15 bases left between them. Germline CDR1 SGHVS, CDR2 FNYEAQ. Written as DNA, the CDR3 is TGTGCCAGCAGCTTAGCGGGAAGGGACGGCCGCTACGAGCAGTACTTC. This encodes CASSLAGRDGRYEQYF.

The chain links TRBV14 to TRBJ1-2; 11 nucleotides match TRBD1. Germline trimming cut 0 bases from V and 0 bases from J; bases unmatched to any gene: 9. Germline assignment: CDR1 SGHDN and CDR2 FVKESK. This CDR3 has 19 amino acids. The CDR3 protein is CASSQDWGTGGLPNYGYTF. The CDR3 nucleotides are TGTGCCAGCAGCCAAGATTGGGGGACAGGGGGACTACCTAACTATGGCTACACCTTC.